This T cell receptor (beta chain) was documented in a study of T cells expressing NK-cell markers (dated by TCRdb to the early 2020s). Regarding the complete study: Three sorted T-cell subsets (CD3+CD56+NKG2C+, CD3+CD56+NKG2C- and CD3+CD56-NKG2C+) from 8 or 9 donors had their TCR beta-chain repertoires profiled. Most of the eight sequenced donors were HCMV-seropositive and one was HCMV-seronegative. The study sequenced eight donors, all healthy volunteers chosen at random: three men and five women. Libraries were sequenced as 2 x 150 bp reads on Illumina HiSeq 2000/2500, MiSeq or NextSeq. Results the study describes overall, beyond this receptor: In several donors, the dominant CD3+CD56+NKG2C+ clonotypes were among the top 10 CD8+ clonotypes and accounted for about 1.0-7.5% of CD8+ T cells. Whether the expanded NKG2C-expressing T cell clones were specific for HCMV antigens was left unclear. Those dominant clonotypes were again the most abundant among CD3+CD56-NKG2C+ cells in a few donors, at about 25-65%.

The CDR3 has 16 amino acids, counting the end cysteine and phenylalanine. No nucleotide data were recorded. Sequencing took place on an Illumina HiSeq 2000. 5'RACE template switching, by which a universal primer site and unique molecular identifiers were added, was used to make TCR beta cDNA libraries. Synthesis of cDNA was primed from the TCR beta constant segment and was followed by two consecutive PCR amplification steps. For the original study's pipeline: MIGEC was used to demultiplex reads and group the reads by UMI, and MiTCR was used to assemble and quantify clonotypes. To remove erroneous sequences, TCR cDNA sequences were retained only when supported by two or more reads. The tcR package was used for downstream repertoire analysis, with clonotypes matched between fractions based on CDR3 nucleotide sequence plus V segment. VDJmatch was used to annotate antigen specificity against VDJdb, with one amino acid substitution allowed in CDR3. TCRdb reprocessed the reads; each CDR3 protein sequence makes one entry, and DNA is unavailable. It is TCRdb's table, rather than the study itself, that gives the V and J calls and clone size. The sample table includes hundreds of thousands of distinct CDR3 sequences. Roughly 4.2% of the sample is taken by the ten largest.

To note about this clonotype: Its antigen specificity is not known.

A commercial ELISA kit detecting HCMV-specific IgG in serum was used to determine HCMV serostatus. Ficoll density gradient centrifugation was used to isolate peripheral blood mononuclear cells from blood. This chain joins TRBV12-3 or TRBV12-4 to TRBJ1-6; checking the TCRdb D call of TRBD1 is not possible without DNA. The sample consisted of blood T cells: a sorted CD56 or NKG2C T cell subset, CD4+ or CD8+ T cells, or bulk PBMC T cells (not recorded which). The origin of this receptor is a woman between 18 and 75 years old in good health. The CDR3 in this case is CASTPGTVLLNSPLHF.